This T cell receptor beta chain is from a study of blood T cell repertoires in COVID-19. In the study overall: Samples came from the United States, Italy and Spain, spanning acute and convalescent COVID-19.

In this sample, this clone turned up a few times. The junction had 5 bases not matched to a gene; V was cut back by 3 bases and J by 3 bases. The CDR3 runs to 14 residues. Germline V gene sequence: CDR1 LGHDT, CDR2 YNNKEL (reference sequence). This table comes from immunoSEQ multiplex PCR, and its TCRdb copy is limited to in-frame clones, with some not included. Of about 200,000 clones in the sample, roughly 88% were seen once. The V and J genes are TRBV3-1 (or the pseudogene TRBV3-2) and TRBJ2-7; TRBD1 matches 7 bases. Sample: peripheral blood. This sequence originates from a man between 40 and 49 years old with acute or convalescent COVID-19. The CDR3 nucleotides read TGTGCCAGCAGCCACGTGGACAGGCTCTACGAGCAGTACTTC. It specifies CASSHVDRLYEQYF.